These 23 T cell receptor beta chains originate from one sample sequenced in a study of regulatory T cells in long-lasting Graves disease. Time point given: newly diagnosed GD, antithyroid drugs for less than 3 months. Preparation of the TCR library used RNA extracted from PBMCs. Building of the TCR beta libraries involved iRepertoire HTBI primers and Arm-PCR of CDR3 regions. TCRdb passed the multiplex PCR reads through MiXCR, listing each CDR3 protein once. The data show over 500,000 distinct CDR3 sequences, about 16% seen once. These data also featured in a second study, about T cells in Graves' hyperthyroidism and ophthalmopathy.

This specimen was peripheral blood mononuclear cells (PBMCs), taken at new diagnosis, from a patient treated with antithyroid drugs. The source of these receptors is a man in his late teens or twenties with Graves disease.

This clonotype came up many times. CDR3 sequence reads: CASSRGRDPSYEQYF. In DNA, the CDR3 is TGTGCCAGCAGCCGGGGCCGGGACCCGTCCTACGAGCAGTACTTC. The V and J genes are TRBV28 and TRBJ2-7, with D possibly called TRBD1 or TRBD2 (5 bases each). The CDR3 runs to 15 residues. Trimming removed 6 bases from V and 1 base from J, with 16 bases in between. Germline lookup yields CDR1 MDHEN and CDR2 SYDVKM.

This clonotype has only a few counts. The V gene is TRBV30, the J gene TRBJ2-1; D is undetermined. V was trimmed by 2 bases and J by 4 bases, leaving 6 bases between them. Germline V gene lookup returns CDR1 GTSNPN and CDR2 SVGIG (reference sequence). The CDR3 has 12 amino acids. The CDR3 DNA sequence: TGTGCCTGGAGTCAAGGGTACAATGAGCAGTTCTTC. Protein product: CAWSQGYNEQFF.

This clonotype was seen ten or more times. The chain has TRBV19 and TRBJ2-3; TRBD1 or TRBD2 may be the D gene (5 bases each). Germline CDR1 LNHDA, CDR2 SQIVND (reference sequence). Trimming pared 1 base from V and 4 bases from J, leaving 12 bases between. The CDR3 is 15 residues long. The CDR3 sequence is CASSIAGRTADTQYF. CDR3 in DNA: TGTGCCAGTAGTATAGCGGGACGGACGGCAGATACGCAGTATTTT.

The chain is built from TRBV18 and TRBJ1-1; tentative D call: TRBD1 (5 bases). CDR1 and CDR2 (germline): KGHSH, LQKENI. V shed 0 bases and J shed 6 bases, with 11 bases lying between them. There are 14 residues in the CDR3. As DNA, the CDR3 is TGTGCCAGCTCACCACCGGGGGGGGACTCTGAAGCTTTCTTT. Residues: CASSPPGGDSEAFF.

CDR3 region: CASSQGIRGQETQYF. The CDR3 DNA is TGCGCCAGCAGCCAAGGAATCAGGGGTCAAGAGACCCAGTACTTC. The V call is TRBV4-1, the J call TRBJ2-5; a possible D gene is TRBD1 (6 bases). The CDR3 is 15 residues long. Germline V lookup: CDR1 MGHRA, CDR2 YSYEKL. V shed 1 base and J shed 2 bases, with 11 bases lying between them.

This clonotype occurred a few times. The V and J genes are TRBV7-2 and TRBJ2-2; 12 positions match TRBD1. The V gene's germline CDR1 is SGHTA and CDR2 FQGNSA. After removal of 5 bases from V and 4 bases from J, the junction contained 5 bases not matched to a gene. CDR3 length: 16 residues. The CDR3 loop reads CASSPGQGALTGELFF. CDR3 nucleotides: TGTGCCAGCAGCCCGGGACAGGGGGCGCTCACCGGGGAGCTGTTTTTT.

Notes on this clonotype: Given a much more abundant clone one base away, this may be a read error. The chain combines TRBV6-1 with TRBJ1-6; D is unresolved. The CDR3 contains 16 residues. Germline assignment: CDR1 MNHNS and CDR2 SASEGT. The CDR3 spells CASSEASSDYNSPPHF. CDR3 DNA sequence: TGTGCCAGCAGTGAAGCCTCTTCAGACTATAATTCACCCCCCCACTTT.

The table lists this clonotype with a few counts. The chain joins TRBV10-3 to TRBJ1-6; the D gene is possibly TRBD1 (6 bases). Trimming took 4 bases from V and 13 from J, leaving 17 bases between them. The V gene's germline CDR1 is ENHRY and CDR2 SYGVKD. The CDR3 spans 14 residues. The CDR3 region has the DNA TGTGCCATCAGTGGGGAAGGACAGTTGGCCCCCCTCCACTTT. Residues: CAISGEGQLAPLHF.

This clonotype was picked up a small number of times. The chain recombines TRBV13 with TRBJ2-2; D remains unclear. Germline V gene lookup returns CDR1 PRHDT and CDR2 FYEKMQ (reference sequence). This CDR3 spans 18 amino acids. Trimming removed 4 bases from V and 3 bases from J, with 21 bases in between. CDR3: CASSSTAIEGWDTGELFF. The CDR3 coding sequence is TGTGCCAGCAGCTCCACCGCAATAGAAGGATGGGACACCGGGGAGCTGTTTTTT. Full variable domain (missing parts from reference TRBV13 and TRBJ2-2): AAGVIQSPRHLIKEKRETATLKCYPIPRHDTVYWYQQGPGQDPQFLISFYEKMQSDKGSIPDRFSAQQFSDYHSELNMSSLELGDSALYFCASSSTAIEGWDTGELFFGEGSRLTVL.

This clonotype was recorded many times. Here the CDR3 reads CASSFGSSGISSYEQYF. In DNA, the CDR3 is TGTGCCAGCAGTTTCGGTTCTAGCGGGATAAGCTCCTACGAGCAGTACTTC. The chain employs TRBV27 and TRBJ2-7; 9 bases are a match to TRBD2. Germline CDR1 reads MNHEY; CDR2 reads SMNVEV (reference sequence). The V and J ends lost 3 bases and 0 bases, in that order; junction bases with no gene match: 9. This CDR3 is 17 amino acids long.

This clonotype was seen only a few times. The chain combines TRBV14 with TRBJ2-7; D not resolved. Germline-derived CDR1 and CDR2 are SGHDN and FVKESK. This CDR3 has 13 amino acids. V gave up 0 bases and J gave up 5 bases, with 8 bases separating them. CDR3 DNA: TGTGCCAGCAGCCAAGACCCCCCGGACGAGCAGTACTTC. It is translated as CASSQDPPDEQYF.

This clonotype showed up just a few times. The chain joins TRBV29-1 to TRBJ1-4, with 10 bases matching TRBD1. The CDR3 sequence is 14 residues long. V lost 1 base and J lost 8; bases outside the gene matches: 4. Germline CDR1 is SQVTM and CDR2 is ANQGSEA. In DNA form, the CDR3 reads TGCAGCGTTGAAGCCGGGACAGGGGACGAAAAACTGTTTTTT. It codes for CSVEAGTGDEKLFF.

This clonotype was counted between two and nine times. The J gene is TRBJ2-7, the V gene TRBV29-1; TRBD1 aligns across 8 bases. V gave up 7 bases and J gave up 4 bases; unmatched junction bases: 9. This CDR3 spans 13 amino acids. Germline-derived CDR1 and CDR2 are SQVTM and ANQGSEA. In nucleotides, the CDR3 is TGCAGCGGATCCTTGGGGGACAGGTACGAGCAGTACTTC. This codes for CSGSLGDRYEQYF.

The chain recombines TRBV20-1 with TRBJ2-4; D gene unclear. The CDR3 extends over 16 amino acids. V dropped 4 bases and J dropped 5 bases, with 21 bases sitting between them. The germline V gene has CDR1 DFQATT and CDR2 SNEGSKA (reference sequence). The CDR3 reads CSATHPFAATENIQYF. DNA for the CDR3: TGCAGTGCTACCCACCCCTTCGCGGCTACGGAAAACATTCAGTACTTC.

This clonotype was counted at least ten times. The CDR3 nucleotides read TGTGCCAGCAGTTTAGCGGGAGGGCCCCCCTACGAGCAGTACTTC. It specifies CASSLAGGPPYEQYF. The V call is TRBV27, the J call TRBJ2-7, with 9 positions matching TRBD2. In germline, CDR1 is MNHEY, CDR2 SMNVEV (reference sequence). The trim removed 2 bases at V and 2 bases at J, leaving 4 bases unmatched. The length of the CDR3 is 15 residues.

This clonotype was picked up a small number of times. A much larger clone differs by one base, so this may be a read error. The chain links TRBV6-9 to TRBJ2-5; perhaps TRBD1 as D (6 bases). CDR3 length: 13 amino acids. Trimming removed 3 bases from V and 4 bases from J, with 9 bases in between. Per germline, CDR1 MNHGY and CDR2 SVAAGI. The CDR3 bases are TGTGCCAGCAGTTACAGGGGCCGAGAGACCCAGTACTTC. Its protein product is CASSYRGRETQYF.

This clonotype was recorded a few times. This sequence joins TRBV12-3 or TRBV12-4 and TRBJ1-1; D gene unclear. This CDR3 spans 11 amino acids. V was clipped by 8 bases and J by 7 bases, with 11 bases between them. The CDR3 nucleotides read TGTGCCAGCTACCGGATAAGTGAAGCTTTCTTT. It codes for CASYRISEAFF.

This clonotype was observed many times. This chain connects TRBV27 to TRBJ2-5, with D possibly TRBD2 on 5 matching bases. This CDR3 spans 16 amino acids. Germline-derived CDR1 and CDR2 are MNHEY and SMNVEV (reference sequence). V was trimmed by 3 bases and J by 4 bases, leaving 18 bases between them. CDR3 sequence (DNA): TGTGCCAGCAGTTTCGGCGGACCCACCCGGGGAGAGACCCAGTACTTC. Amino acids: CASSFGGPTRGETQYF.

The CDR3 DNA reads as TGTGCCAGCAGTTCAAGGGACAGGGGGCTTGAAGATACGCAGTATTTT. This gives the protein CASSSRDRGLEDTQYF. The chain couples TRBV27 to TRBJ2-3; 12 bases line up with TRBD1. This CDR3 contains 16 residues. CDR1 and CDR2 (germline): MNHEY, SMNVEV (reference sequence). J lost 5 bases, V lost 4 bases, and 7 bases had no gene match.

This clonotype was counted many times. The chain combines TRBV30 with TRBJ1-6; a possible D gene is TRBD1 (5 bases). The CDR3 is made up of 12 amino acids. Germline assignment: CDR1 GTSNPN and CDR2 SVGIG (reference sequence). Trimming stripped 6 bases from V and 9 bases from J, with 12 bases between. The CDR3 is CACGLQASPLHF. The CDR3 DNA follows: TGTGCCTGCGGTTTACAGGCTTCACCCCTCCACTTT.

This clonotype was counted many times. This rearrangement joins TRBV28 to TRBJ2-7, with 11 bases fitting TRBD1. With V trimmed by 8 bases and J by 3 bases, 12 bases remained unmatched. CDR1 and CDR2 (germline): MDHEN, SYDVKM. This CDR3 is built from 16 residues. CDR3 sequence: CASVAGWGQGDYEQYF. The CDR3 nucleotides read TGTGCCAGCGTCGCGGGATGGGGACAGGGGGACTACGAGCAGTACTTC.

The chain has TRBV7-9 and TRBJ1-2; 7 nucleotides line up with TRBD1. The CDR3 has 15 residues. Trimming removed 4 bases from V and 2 bases from J; junction bases left unmatched: 7. Germline values: CDR1 SEHNR, CDR2 FQNEAQ (reference sequence). CDR3 residues: CASSSNPGQNYGYTF. The CDR3 DNA reads TGTGCCAGCAGCTCCAACCCGGGACAGAACTATGGCTACACCTTC.

This clonotype has a handful of counts. The chain recombines TRBV24-1 with TRBJ2-3; TRBD2 is a possible D gene (6 bases). V was trimmed by 4 bases and J by 0 bases, leaving 10 bases between them. CDR1 and CDR2 (germline): KGHDR, SFDVKD. This CDR3 has 15 residues. CDR3 coding DNA: TGTGCCACCAGTGACCCGAGCGGGAGCACAGATACGCAGTATTTT. Residues: CATSDPSGSTDTQYF.